This T cell receptor beta chain came from a study of cytomegalovirus exposure and HLA in healthy donors. Study results and limitations: Confirmation in vitro established that three CMV-associated chains were specific for CMV antigens.

Trimming cost V 3 bases and J 1 base, with 9 bases left between them. The CDR3 has 14 residues. The V gene's germline CDR1 is SEHNR and CDR2 FQNEAQ (reference sequence). Comment on this clone: Its antigen is undetermined.

60 Vbeta and 13 Jbeta primers were used in PCR. The method was immunoSEQ multiplex PCR; TCRdb's version includes in-frame clones alone and lacks a portion of them. The sample lists approximately 170,000 clones, more than 70% seen once, with approximately 1.5% in the top ten. Sample: PBMCs. V is TRBV7-9 and J is TRBJ1-1, with D hard to call. This sequence was found in a girl aged 5 to 17 in good health and CMV-seronegative. The CDR3, as DNA: TGTGCCAGCAGCTTCATCTCGGGGAACACTGAAGCTTTCTTT. Amino acid sequence: CASSFISGNTEAFF.